This TCR beta chain was sequenced during a study of type 1 regulatory T cells (dated by TCRdb to the early 2020s). Study-level background: An in vitro protocol by which a Tr1-enriched, alloantigen-specific CD4 T cell product named T-allo10 was generated was characterized in the study. T-allo10 was under clinical evaluation in patients with hematological malignancies receiving allogeneic hematopoietic stem cell transplantation.

This sample was sequenced with an Illumina MiSeq. TCRdb trimmed the raw reads at Q25, called clones with MiXCR and kept productive beta chains. Rows are unified per CDR3 protein, each entry keeping the most common DNA and genes. The table for this sample lists under 6,500 distinct CDR3 sequences; roughly a third of them were counted only once. The ten largest clonotypes hold roughly 26% of the sample. Relative to its sample, this clonotype is medium-sized (0.01 to 0.1%). Which antigen it targets is not known. No clone much larger than this one lies a single base away; base qualities are absent. General conclusions and limits of the study: Tr1 cells showed a more restricted TCR repertoire than non-Tr1 cells, which the study interpreted as alloantigen-induced clonal expansion.

CDR1 MNHNY and CDR2 SVGAGI are derived from the germline V gene (reference sequence). The CDR3 spans 15 residues, from the cysteine through the phenylalanine. The entry retains the CDR3 DNA only, 45 bases that are in frame from base 1. The germline V end is reduced by 7 bases and the J end by 0 bases; junction bases left unmatched: 4. The rearrangement joined TRBV6-6 to TRBJ1-4, with 8 middle bases fitting TRBD1. This clonotype was obtained from a human donor in good health. The material sequenced was cultured type 1 regulatory T (Tr1) cells, either the whole culture or a sorted fraction (not recorded which). This specimen's cell subset or site label, per the study, means: type 1 regulatory T cells sorted from the T-allo10 product. The nucleotide sequence reads TGTGCCAGCACCTTGACAGGGGCAACTAATGAAAAACTGTTTTTT. Its coded protein is CASTLTGATNEKLFF.